This is a list of T cell receptor beta chains from one sample in a study of T cells in localized non-small cell lung cancer. Data came from immunoSEQ multiplex PCR; TCRdb stores just in-frame clones and leaves some out. The table lists 75,000 to 95,000 clones, roughly 89% of them singletons. Sequences were derived from peripheral blood, sampled before any cancer treatment. Source of these receptors: a man between 40 and 70 years old with stage I squamous cell lung carcinoma. Each CDR3 is given with its conserved first and last residue. The D gene is left open where the match is weak. Size tells how often a clone was seen (once, few, many) or the class of an expanded clone, and some rows leave it out.

j_gene	d_gene	len	v_gene	abundance	CDR3aa	CDR3nt
TRBJ1-2	TRBD1	14	TRBV28	NA	CASSLGDRSYGYTF	TGTGCCAGCAGTTTAGGGGACAGGTCCTATGGCTACACCTTC
TRBJ1-3	NA	15	TRBV16	NA	CASSQLDTSGNTIYF	TGTGCCAGCAGCCAATTGGACACCAGTGGAAACACCATATATTTT
TRBJ2-5	TRBD2	16	TRBV9	NA	CASSVGAGGRPETQYF	TGTGCCAGCAGCGTAGGAGCGGGGGGACGTCCAGAGACCCAGTACTTC
TRBJ1-1	NA	16	TRBV28	few	CASTRRLGQGSTEAFF	TGTGCCAGCACCCGCCGTTTAGGGCAGGGGAGCACTGAAGCTTTCTTT
TRBJ2-2	NA	17	TRBV14	NA	CASSRYRTSRVTGELFF	TGTGCCAGCAGCCGCTACAGGACCTCGAGGGTCACCGGGGAGCTGTTTTTT
TRBJ1-4	TRBD1	17	TRBV9	NA	CASSPRPSRGGNEKLFF	TGTGCCAGCAGCCCCCGCCCCAGCAGGGGGGGTAATGAAAAACTGTTTTTT
TRBJ1-2	TRBD1	14	TRBV6-1	few	CASRVPGGNYGYTF	TGTGCCAGCAGGGTTCCAGGGGGCAACTATGGCTACACCTTC
TRBJ1-4	NA	16	TRBV5-6	NA	CASSPSRRSTNEKLFF	TGTGCCAGCAGTCCCTCTCGTAGATCAACTAATGAAAAACTGTTTTTT
TRBJ2-3	TRBD2	16	TRBV9	NA	CASSGSSRGGTDTQYF	TGTGCCAGCAGCGGCTCTTCACGGGGGGGCACAGATACGCAGTATTTT
TRBJ1-2	NA	12	TRBV6-1	NA	CASRGRVDGYTF	TGTGCCAGCAGGGGCAGGGTAGATGGCTACACCTTC
TRBJ2-1	NA	14	TRBV18	NA	CASSPRRADNEQFF	TGTGCCAGCTCACCACGCAGGGCCGACAATGAGCAGTTCTTC
TRBJ2-6	NA	15	TRBV19	NA	CASSPTGFGANVLTF	TGTGCCAGTAGCCCAACAGGTTTTGGGGCCAACGTCCTGACTTTC
TRBJ1-2	TRBD1	15	TRBV6-5	NA	CASSYETGTRRGYTF	TGTGCCAGCAGTTACGAGACAGGGACCAGAAGAGGCTACACCTTC
TRBJ2-2	NA	16	TRBV18	NA	CASSPRWQGDTGELFF	TGTGCCAGCTCACCACGGTGGCAGGGAGATACCGGGGAGCTGTTTTTT
TRBJ2-6	NA	18	TRBV2	NA	CASSEDRGGGSGANVLTF	TGTGCCAGCAGTGAAGACAGGGGAGGAGGCTCTGGGGCCAACGTCCTGACTTTC
TRBJ2-7	TRBD1	15	TRBV7-9	NA	CASSLRQGSTYEQYF	TGTGCCAGCAGCCTTCGACAGGGGTCAACTTACGAGCAGTACTTC
TRBJ1-1	NA	15	TRBV5-4	NA	CASSLAQTRNTEAFF	TGTGCCAGCAGCTTGGCTCAAACTAGGAACACTGAAGCTTTCTTT
TRBJ2-7	NA	15	TRBV5-1	NA	CASSLPTGNSYEQYF	TGCGCCAGCAGCCTCCCGACGGGCAACTCCTACGAGCAGTACTTC
TRBJ2-7	TRBD1	15	TRBV11-2	NA	CASSANRDSSYEQYF	TGTGCCAGCAGTGCCAACCGGGACAGTTCCTACGAGCAGTACTTC
TRBJ1-1	TRBD1	13	TRBV6-1	NA	CASRHAQGAEAFF	TGTGCCAGCAGGCACGCACAGGGGGCTGAAGCTTTCTTT
TRBJ1-5	NA	16	TRBV6-4	NA	CASSDINRAPNQPQHF	TGTGCCAGCAGCGACATTAACCGGGCCCCCAATCAGCCCCAGCATTTT
TRBJ2-1	TRBD1	15	TRBV7-3	NA	CASSRQGSSYNEQFF	TGTGCCAGCAGCAGACAGGGCTCCTCCTACAATGAGCAGTTCTTC
TRBJ1-1	TRBD1	11	TRBV11-2	few	CASSLDRVDFF	TGTGCCAGCAGCCTCGACAGGGTCGATTTCTTT
TRBJ1-2	TRBD1	13	TRBV6-5	once	CASTRDRGYGYTF	TGTGCCAGCACACGGGACAGGGGCTATGGCTACACCTTC
TRBJ1-1	NA	12	TRBV30	NA	CAWRALSAEAFF	TGTGCCTGGAGGGCCCTTTCGGCTGAAGCTTTCTTT
TRBJ1-2	NA	15	TRBV16	NA	CASSQVRIANYGYTF	TGTGCCAGCAGCCAAGTGAGGATAGCTAACTATGGCTACACCTTC
TRBJ1-6	TRBD1	15	TRBV7-2	NA	CASSLYAGGNSPLHF	TGTGCCAGCAGCTTATATGCAGGGGGCAATTCACCCCTCCACTTT
TRBJ1-1	NA	12	TRBV18	NA	CASSPRGSKAFF	TGTGCCAGCTCACCACGTGGCAGTAAAGCTTTCTTT
TRBJ2-7	TRBD1	14	TRBV18	NA	CASSSGTGDYEQYF	TGTGCCAGCTCATCCGGGACAGGGGACTACGAGCAGTACTTC
TRBJ1-2	NA	12	TRBV27	once	CASSPLVGGYTF	TGTGCCAGCAGTCCCCTAGTGGGTGGCTACACCTTC
TRBJ1-5	NA	14	TRBV7-8	NA	CASSLYMENQPQHF	TGTGCCAGCAGCTTATATATGGAAAATCAGCCCCAGCATTTT
TRBJ1-2	NA	13	TRBV27	NA	CASSLLPRDGYTF	TGTGCCAGCAGTTTATTGCCCAGGGATGGCTACACCTTC
TRBJ1-2	NA	13	TRBV29-1	NA	CSVESGNRHGYTF	TGCAGCGTTGAGTCGGGGAATCGGCATGGCTACACCTTC
TRBJ2-3	TRBD2	19	TRBV5-1	NA	CASSLEGLAGGPSTDTQYF	TGCGCCAGCAGCTTGGAGGGACTAGCGGGGGGCCCTAGCACAGATACGCAGTATTTT
TRBJ1-4	TRBD1	17	TRBV4-1	NA	CASSHATDRADNEKLFF	TGCGCCAGCAGCCACGCAACCGACAGGGCGGATAATGAAAAACTGTTTTTT
TRBJ1-1	NA	15	TRBV7-9	NA	CASSLDGGKNTEAFF	TGTGCCAGCAGCTTAGACGGGGGGAAGAACACTGAAGCTTTCTTT
TRBJ2-2	TRBD2	17	TRBV5-1	NA	CASSSGRTSGGIGELFF	TGCGCCAGCAGCTCGGGTCGGACTAGCGGGGGAATCGGGGAGCTGTTTTTT
TRBJ1-6	NA	13	TRBV29-1	NA	CSVGDRMNSPLHF	TGCAGCGTCGGTGACAGAATGAATTCACCCCTCCACTTT
TRBJ2-5	NA	14	TRBV7-9	NA	CASSLAGVGETQYF	TGTGCCAGCAGCTTAGCAGGGGTCGGCGAGACCCAGTACTTC
TRBJ2-7	NA	12	TRBV7-2	NA	CASSPNPYEQYF	TGTGCCAGCAGCCCAAATCCCTACGAGCAGTACTTC
TRBJ1-5	TRBD1	14	TRBV6-5	NA	CASRAGTGNQPQHF	TGTGCCAGCAGGGCCGGGACAGGCAATCAGCCCCAGCATTTT
TRBJ2-2	TRBD1	14	TRBV5-1	NA	CASSTGTGSGELFF	TGCGCCAGCAGCACCGGGACAGGGTCCGGGGAGCTGTTTTTT
TRBJ2-7	TRBD2	15	TRBV28	NA	CASIYHSGGSNEQYF	TGTGCCAGCATCTACCACTCGGGGGGGTCGAACGAGCAGTACTTC
TRBJ1-1	TRBD1	15	TRBV11-2	NA	CASSTRTGYWTEAFF	TGTGCCAGCAGCACCCGGACAGGCTACTGGACTGAAGCTTTCTTT
TRBJ2-4	NA	16	TRBV5-8	NA	CASSRTSGTRENIQYF	TGTGCCAGCAGCCGGACTTCCGGGACGCGAGAAAACATTCAGTACTTC
TRBJ1-3	NA	15	TRBV18	NA	CASSRQTGSGNTIYF	TGTGCCAGCTCAAGGCAGACCGGCTCTGGAAACACCATATATTTT
TRBJ2-3	TRBD2	16	TRBV15	NA	CATSTTSGGFTDTQYF	TGTGCCACCAGCACGACTAGCGGGGGGTTCACAGATACGCAGTATTTT
TRBJ1-6	NA	16	TRBV5-8	few	CASSFREGPNNSPLHF	TGTGCCAGCAGCTTCCGGGAGGGGCCAAATAATTCACCCCTCCACTTT
TRBJ2-1	TRBD2	16	TRBV5-1	NA	CASSLSLAGGVNEQFF	TGCGCCAGCAGCCTCTCATTAGCGGGGGGTGTCAATGAGCAGTTCTTC
TRBJ1-3	NA	16	TRBV4-1	NA	CASSQQGPFSGNTIYF	TGCGCCAGCAGCCAACAGGGGCCATTCTCTGGAAACACCATATATTTT
TRBJ1-1	NA	14	TRBV10-1	NA	CASSPGTGNAEAFF	TGCGCCAGCAGTCCCGGGACGGGAAACGCTGAAGCTTTCTTT
TRBJ2-7	TRBD1	13	TRBV28	NA	CASRTVTGFEQYF	TGTGCCAGCAGAACCGTGACAGGGTTCGAGCAGTACTTC
TRBJ1-4	TRBD1	15	TRBV5-1	NA	CASSPDGQGQEKLFF	TGCGCCAGCAGCCCCGATGGACAGGGACAAGAAAAACTGTTTTTT
TRBJ2-3	NA	13	TRBV18	NA	CASSQSSTDTQYF	TGTGCCAGCTCACAGTCGTCTACAGATACGCAGTATTTT
TRBJ1-1	NA	13	TRBV19	NA	CASRGLGDTEAFF	TGTGCCAGTAGGGGGCTGGGGGACACTGAAGCTTTCTTT
TRBJ1-2	NA	14	TRBV5-6	NA	CASSSQGPNYGYTF	TGTGCCAGCAGCTCGCAGGGCCCTAACTATGGCTACACCTTC
TRBJ2-1	NA	14	TRBV14	NA	CASSQASVDNEQFF	TGTGCCAGCAGCCAAGCTTCCGTAGACAATGAGCAGTTCTTC
TRBJ1-2	TRBD1	14	TRBV6-5	NA	CASSSVTGWAGYTF	TGTGCCAGCAGCTCCGTGACAGGGTGGGCTGGCTACACCTTC
TRBJ1-5	NA	14	TRBV2	NA	CASSGDRGNQPQHF	TGTGCCAGCAGCGGGGACCGCGGGAATCAGCCCCAGCATTTT